A single sample gave rise to the 24 T cell receptor beta chains below, sequenced in a study of Graves' ophthalmopathy and Graves' hyperthyroidism listed by TCRdb under 2018. The sequencing machine was an Illumina HiSeq 2000. For repertoire sequencing, the TCR beta CDR3 regions were amplified from RNA transcripts. HTBI primers and the Qiagen OneStep RT-PCR kit were used in a first-round RT-PCR, which was followed by a second-round multiplex PCR, size selection and purification. TCRdb cleaned the public reads at Q25 with fastp, built clones with MiXCR and kept in-frame beta chains. Each entry merges the rows of one CDR3 protein and shows their most common DNA and genes. Across this sample there are 200,000 to 250,000 distinct CDR3 sequences, with around 28% seen only once. The ten largest make up 9.1% of the sample. Sequenced input: peripheral blood. All receptors come from a man aged 50 to 59 with Graves' ophthalmopathy. Donor details come from another sample of the same person, matched by shared clones.

This clonotype was picked up many times. The chain is built from TRBV20-1 and TRBJ2-2, with 14 bases lining up with TRBD2. The CDR3 is 19 residues long. CDR1 and CDR2 from the germline V gene are DFQATT and SNEGSKA (reference sequence). The ends lost 1 base at V and 0 bases at J; junction bases unmatched: 7. The CDR3 DNA reads as TGCAGTGCTAGAGTCGGACTAGCGGGAGGCGTCTCGAACACCGGGGAGCTGTTTTTT. Translating gives CSARVGLAGGVSNTGELFF.

This clonotype came up many times. The chain uses TRBV12-3 or TRBV12-4 and TRBJ1-1, with unresolved D. V lost 5 bases, J lost 1 base, and 14 bases lay in between. CDR3 length: 15 residues. CDR3 sequence reads: CASSPGGRANTEAFF. The CDR3 nucleotides are TGTGCCAGCAGTCCTGGAGGACGGGCGAACACTGAAGCTTTCTTT.

The CDR3: CASSVGAGNQPQHF. The CDR3 nucleotides read TGTGCCAGCAGTGTCGGGGCGGGCAATCAGCCCCAGCATTTT. This chain connects TRBV28 to TRBJ1-5, with TRBD1 as a possible D gene (5 bases). The CDR3 sequence is 14 residues long. The germline gives CDR1 MDHEN, CDR2 SYDVKM. Trimming took off 5 bases at V and 2 bases at J, with 10 bases between the two ends. Complete variable domain (other parts from reference TRBV28 and TRBJ1-5): DVKVTQSSRYLVKRTGEKVFLECVQDMDHENMFWYRQDPGLGLRLIYFSYDVKMKEKGDIPEGYSVSREKKERFSLILESASTNQTSMYLCASSVGAGNQPQHFGDGTRLSIL.

Ten or more counts support this clonotype. J is TRBJ2-5 and V is TRBV2, with D tentatively TRBD2 (5 bases). V was clipped by 3 bases and J by 2 bases, with 10 bases between them. CDR3 length: 14 residues. Germline values: CDR1 SNHLY, CDR2 FYNNEI. The CDR3 coding sequence is TGTGCCAGCAGTGAGAGCGGAGTTCAAGAGACCCAGTACTTC. Protein product: CASSESGVQETQYF.

This clonotype has a count of ten or more. CDR3 DNA sequence: TGTGCCAGCCGACCTGGGCCGAAGGGCACCATATATTTT. It yields the protein CASRPGPKGTIYF. This chain uses TRBV3-1 with TRBJ1-3; D unresolved. The V end lost 8 bases, the J end lost 9 bases, and 17 bases lay between the germline ends. The CDR3 extends over 13 amino acids. Per germline, CDR1 LGHDT and CDR2 YNNKEL (reference sequence).

This clonotype was found many times. This chain links TRBV27 with TRBJ2-1, with TRBD2 as a possible D gene (5 bases). The CDR3 is made up of 18 amino acids. Germline V gene lookup returns CDR1 MNHEY and CDR2 SMNVEV (reference sequence). The ends were cut back, 2 bases at V and 1 base at J, with 18 bases in the middle. This CDR3 reads CASSLLPGVSTSYNEQFF. The DNA of the CDR3 is TGTGCCAGCAGTTTACTCCCCGGGGTGTCGACTTCCTACAATGAGCAGTTCTTC.

This clonotype was counted at least ten times. For the CDR3, the DNA is TGTGCCAGTAGTATTGGTCAGGGGAGCTCCTACGAGCAGTACTTC. Translating it yields CASSIGQGSSYEQYF. The chain recombines TRBV19 with TRBJ2-7; possibly TRBD1 for D (6 bases). Germline V CDR1 and CDR2: LNHDA, SQIVND (reference sequence). The CDR3 runs to 15 residues. Trimming left V 3 bases short and J 0 bases short, with 12 bases between.

This clonotype was detected only a few times. This may be a read error: a much more frequent sequence differs by one nucleotide. The chain is built from TRBV30 and TRBJ1-2; no reliable D call. V was trimmed by 6 bases and J by 0 bases, leaving 11 bases between them. Germline V lookup: CDR1 GTSNPN, CDR2 SVGIG (reference sequence). The CDR3 covers 13 residues. CDR3 nucleotide sequence: TGTGCCTGCGTGCAGGAGTCTAACTATGGCTACACCTTC. Translation gives CACVQESNYGYTF.

This clonotype was observed many times. This chain connects TRBV5-5 to TRBJ2-7; tentatively, D is TRBD1 (5 bases). Germline V lookup: CDR1 SGHKS, CDR2 YYEKEE (reference sequence). V lost 4 bases, J lost 6 bases, and 11 bases lay in between. This CDR3 has 12 amino acids. The CDR3 region is CASSKQVSEQYF. CDR3 nucleotides: TGTGCCAGCAGCAAACAGGTCTCCGAGCAGTACTTC.

This clonotype turned up a few times. This chain links TRBV7-2 with TRBJ2-7; D uncertain. The CDR3 runs 13 residues. Trimming cost V 5 bases and J 6 bases, with 14 bases left between them. Germline V gives CDR1 SGHTA, CDR2 FQGNSA. CDR3 in amino acids: CASSLQPLGEQYF. CDR3 coding DNA: TGTGCCAGCAGCCTACAACCCCTGGGCGAGCAGTACTTC. Full variable domain (missing parts from reference TRBV7-2 and TRBJ2-7): GAGVSQSPSNKVTEKGKDVELRCDPISGHTALYWYRQSLGQGLEFLIYFQGNSAPDKSGLPSDRFSAERTGGSVSTLTIQRTQQEDSAVYLCASSLQPLGEQYFGPGTRLTVT.

This clonotype showed up just once. This chain connects TRBV11-2 to TRBJ2-7; 12 bases map to TRBD2. CDR1 and CDR2 (germline): SGHAT, FQNNGV. Losses at the gene ends were 7 bases for V and 1 base for J; bases not matched to a gene: 11. This CDR3 comprises 17 residues. CDR3 region: CASKPPQGLAGSYEQYF. The CDR3 DNA reads as TGTGCCAGCAAACCCCCCCAGGGACTAGCGGGTTCCTACGAGCAGTACTTC.

This clonotype was seen more than once but under ten times. J is TRBJ1-6 and V is TRBV20-1, with 8 positions matching TRBD1. J was trimmed by 8 bases and V by 0 bases; bases with no gene match: 3. The CDR3 extends over 14 amino acids. Germline loops: CDR1 DFQATT, CDR2 SNEGSKA (reference sequence). This CDR3 is CSAREDREHSPLHF. The CDR3 DNA reads TGCAGTGCTAGAGAGGACAGGGAGCATTCACCCCTCCACTTT.

The table lists this clonotype with many counts. This rearrangement joins TRBV5-1 to TRBJ1-5; 11 nucleotides align to TRBD1. The ends lost 4 bases at V and 6 bases at J; junction bases unmatched: 3. CDR3 length: 14 amino acids. The germline gives CDR1 SGHRS, CDR2 YFSETQ. The CDR3 coding sequence is TGCGCCAGCAGCGACGGGACAGGGGGTCAGCCCCAGCATTTT. This gives the protein CASSDGTGGQPQHF.

V and J are TRBV20-1 and TRBJ1-1, with D perhaps TRBD1 (5 bases). The V gene's germline CDR1 is DFQATT and CDR2 SNEGSKA (reference sequence). The CDR3 loop spans 13 amino acids. The V and J ends lost 6 bases and 5 bases respectively, with 16 bases between them. In DNA form, the CDR3 reads TGCAGTGCCGGGGCCCAAGGGAGGACTGAAGCTTTCTTT. As protein: CSAGAQGRTEAFF.

The chain couples TRBV7-2 to TRBJ2-7, with TRBD1 matching over 8 bases. V was clipped by 4 bases and J by 0 bases; unmatched bases: 5. The germline V gene encodes CDR1 SGHTA and CDR2 FQGNSA. The CDR3 extends over 15 amino acids. As DNA, the CDR3 is TGTGCCAGCAGCTGGAGGACAGGGATCTCCTACGAGCAGTACTTC. Its translation: CASSWRTGISYEQYF.

This sequence joins TRBV28 and TRBJ1-2, with 10 bases fitting TRBD1. V trimming: 4 bases; J trimming: 1 base; junction bases outside the gene matches: 6. This CDR3 is built from 16 residues. Germline V gives CDR1 MDHEN, CDR2 SYDVKM. The CDR3 bases are TGTGCCAGCAGTTCCTACGGACAGGGGGGTAACTATGGCTACACCTTC. Its protein is CASSSYGQGGNYGYTF.

This chain links TRBV6-1 with TRBJ1-5, with D possibly being TRBD1 (5 bases). The ends were cut back, 6 bases at V and 11 bases at J, with 17 bases in the middle. CDR1 and CDR2 (germline): MNHNS, SASEGT. The CDR3 has 13 amino acids. In nucleotides, the CDR3 is TGTGCCAGCAGCGACAGCCCCGGGTCGGCCCAGCATTTT. Protein: CASSDSPGSAQHF.

This clonotype was seen many times. V gene TRBV15 combines with J gene TRBJ2-7; TRBD1 matches 9 bases. The germline V gene encodes CDR1 LNHNV and CDR2 YYDKDF (reference sequence). The CDR3 is made up of 13 amino acids. Unmatched junction bases numbered 6, after V lost 8 bases and J lost 4 bases. In DNA form, the CDR3 reads TGTGCCACCGGAAACAGGGGGCTTTACGAGCAGTACTTC. It yields the protein CATGNRGLYEQYF.

This clonotype was seen ten or more times. The CDR3 sequence: CAWSFGTSGRPGELFF. The CDR3 region has the DNA TGTGCCTGGAGTTTCGGGACTAGCGGGAGGCCCGGGGAGCTGTTTTTT. V gene TRBV30 combines with J gene TRBJ2-2; 15 nucleotides line up with TRBD2. Germline loops: CDR1 GTSNPN, CDR2 SVGIG (reference sequence). The ends lost 2 bases at V and 6 bases at J; junction bases unmatched: 4. CDR3 length: 16 residues.

This clonotype was counted at least ten times. The V gene is TRBV20-1, the J gene TRBJ2-7, with 11 bases that match TRBD1. Germline lookup yields CDR1 DFQATT and CDR2 SNEGSKA (reference sequence). V lost 0 bases and J lost 3; bases outside the gene matches: 4. The CDR3 extends over 15 amino acids. The chain's CDR3 is CSAREGTGGYYEQYF. In DNA form, the CDR3 reads TGCAGTGCTAGAGAAGGGACAGGGGGATACTACGAGCAGTACTTC.

This clonotype was observed at least ten times. The J gene is TRBJ1-1, the V gene TRBV5-1; the D is unclear. CDR3 size: 15 residues. The V gene's germline CDR1 is SGHRS and CDR2 YFSETQ. Trimming left V 2 bases short and J 1 base short, with 12 bases between. The DNA of the CDR3 is TGCGCCAGCAGCTTTGTCGGCGCAGAGAACACTGAAGCTTTCTTT. This codes for CASSFVGAENTEAFF.

This chain links TRBV28 with TRBJ1-1; maybe TRBD1 (5 bases). The V and J ends lost 1 base and 5 bases respectively, with 14 bases between them. Germline V gene sequence: CDR1 MDHEN, CDR2 SYDVKM. The CDR3 runs 15 residues. In DNA, the CDR3 is TGTGCCAGCAGTTTATCAGGTGGGGCGGGAACTGAAGCTTTCTTT. It encodes CASSLSGGAGTEAFF.

This clonotype was recorded many times. The V gene is TRBV5-5, the J gene TRBJ2-5; D is uncertain. The CDR3 has 16 residues. CDR1 SGHKS and CDR2 YYEKEE come from the germline V gene (reference sequence). V was cut by 5 bases and J by 0 bases, with 17 bases left in between. The CDR3 region is CASSPPHDRYQETQYF. CDR3 nucleotides: TGTGCCAGCAGTCCTCCTCATGACCGCTACCAAGAGACCCAGTACTTC. Filled out from reference TRBV5-5 and TRBJ2-5, the complete variable domain reads DAGVTQSPTHLIKTRGQQVTLRCSPISGHKSVSWYQQVLGQGPQFIFQYYEKEERGRGNFPDRFSARQFPNYSSELNVNALLLGDSALYLCASSPPHDRYQETQYFGPGTRLLVL.

This chain uses TRBV11-2 with TRBJ2-7, with 13 bases matching TRBD2. The CDR3 is 18 residues long. The V segment lost 1 base and the J segment 0 bases; nucleotides outside the gene matches: 6. Per germline, CDR1 SGHAT and CDR2 FQNNGV. CDR3 nucleotides: TGTGCCAGCAGCTTAGGCGTACTAGCGGGGGGGAACTCCTACGAGCAGTACTTC. Amino acids: CASSLGVLAGGNSYEQYF.